The T cell receptor (beta chain) described here comes from a study of monozygotic twins with inflammatory bowel disease. In regard to this clonotype: Its specificity is not known.

Points from the study as a whole: Researchers were unable to tell different T cell subtypes apart.

Blood was drawn once per donor, and each sample measured approximately 2.5 ml. This CDR3 contains 14 residues. Per the germline V gene, CDR1 is SGHRS and CDR2 is YFSETQ. TCRdb reworked the 5' RACE reads into one entry per CDR3 protein, no DNA. The repertoire shows approximately 160,000 distinct CDR3 sequences; the top ten hold around 2.8%. The source material was blood. V usage is TRBV5-1 and J usage is TRBJ2-7; no DNA is available, so the TRBD2 call from TCRdb remains unchecked. The TCR sequence derives from a human donor with ulcerative colitis or Crohn's disease, or a healthy co-twin of an affected twin (not recorded which). The CDR3 sequence: CASSSSGSSYEQYF.